These 11 T cell receptor beta chains were all obtained from the same sample, sequenced in a study of shared clonotypes between healthy human individuals. TCRdb keeps only in-frame clones here, not all; method: immunoSEQ multiplex PCR. The sample lists approximately 1.1 million clones, roughly 74% occurring once. The sample was memory CD4+ T cells from PBMCs. Described subset: CD45RA-negative fraction. Every receptor here comes from a man younger than 30 in good health. Some clones in this sample may be carry-over from other donors' samples.

The J gene is TRBJ2-7, the V gene TRBV19, with 8 bases fitting TRBD2. The CDR3 spans 15 residues. V gave up 3 bases and J gave up 4 bases; unmatched junction bases: 8. Germline CDR1 reads LNHDA; CDR2 reads SQIVND (reference sequence). The CDR3 sequence is CASSMGGLGEYEQYF. The CDR3 DNA is TGTGCCAGTAGTATGGGGGGACTAGGAGAGTACGAGCAGTACTTC.

CDR3 in amino acids: CASSLQRAGYTDTQYF. CDR3 DNA: TGTGCCAGCAGCTTACAACGAGCGGGATACACAGATACGCAGTATTTT. The chain is built from TRBV7-3 and TRBJ2-3, with 7 bases identical to TRBD2. J gave up 2 bases and V 2 bases, and 7 bases lay outside the gene matches. This CDR3 spans 16 amino acids. CDR1 SGHTA and CDR2 FQGTGA come from the germline V gene.

The chain has TRBV11-1 and TRBJ2-3, with a tentative D call TRBD1 (5 bases). CDR1 SGHAT and CDR2 FQDESV come from the germline V gene (reference sequence). The CDR3 sequence is 14 residues long. The V end was cut by 5 bases, the J end by 2 bases, with 11 bases between. CDR3 nucleotide sequence: TGTGCCAGCAGCCCCCGTGGGGCCACAGATACGCAGTATTTT. It encodes CASSPRGATDTQYF. The full variable domain, completed using reference TRBV11-1 and TRBJ2-3, is EAEVAQSPRYKITEKSQAVAFWCDPISGHATLYWYRQILGQGPELLVQFQDESVVDDSQLPKDRFSAERLKGVDSTLKIQPAELGDSAMYLCASSPRGATDTQYFGPGTRLTVL.

The CDR3 DNA sequence: TGTGCCAGCAGCCAGGATGCCTGGGGGCCGGGGGGTACGCAGTATTTT. Amino acids: CASSQDAWGPGGTQYF. The chain joins TRBV7-2 to TRBJ2-3, with a weak D call TRBD2 (7 bases). The length of the CDR3 is 16 residues. Trimming left V 5 bases short and J 8 bases short, with 23 bases between. The germline CDR1 and CDR2 sequences are SGHTA and FQGNSA.

V and J are TRBV11-2 and TRBJ2-3, with a possible D match to TRBD2 (5 bases). The germline V gene has CDR1 SGHAT and CDR2 FQNNGV. Deletions cut 1 base from V and 1 base from J, with 18 bases between. The CDR3 has 18 residues. CDR3 sequence (DNA): TGTGCCAGCAGCTTAGGATGGGAGCGAGGGATCGGCACAGATACGCAGTATTTT. Translated, it gives CASSLGWERGIGTDTQYF.

The rearrangement links TRBV10-3 to TRBJ2-5; 11 positions agree with TRBD1. Germline V gives CDR1 ENHRY, CDR2 SYGVKD. The CDR3 covers 15 residues. V dropped 10 bases and J dropped 3; count of bases not matched to a gene: 10. The CDR3 here is CATANRDRGEETQYF. The CDR3 DNA is TGTGCCACCGCGAACCGGGACAGGGGGGAAGAGACCCAGTACTTC.

Of note for this clone: This may be a read error: a much more frequent sequence differs by one nucleotide. The V gene is TRBV30, the J gene TRBJ1-3; D is unclear. The CDR3 consists of 13 residues. In germline, CDR1 is GTSNPN, CDR2 SVGIG (reference sequence). As DNA, the CDR3 is TGTACCTGCCACCGCGGTTCTGGAAACACCATATATTTT. This translates into CTCHRGSGNTIYF.

The chain uses TRBV15 and TRBJ2-3; 11 bases align to TRBD2. The CDR3 totals 16 residues. Germline V gene lookup returns CDR1 LNHNV and CDR2 YYDKDF (reference sequence). V lost 4 bases to trimming and J lost 2 bases; unmatched junction nucleotides: 5. The CDR3, as DNA: TGTGCCACCAGCACCCGGACTAGCGGGCTCACAGATACGCAGTATTTT. This translates into CATSTRTSGLTDTQYF. The whole variable domain, remainder taken from reference TRBV15 and TRBJ2-3, is DAMVIQNPRYQVTQFGKPVTLSCSQTLNHNVMYWYQQKSSQAPKLLFHYYDKDFNNEADTPDNFQSRRPNTSFCFLDIRSPGLGDTAMYLCATSTRTSGLTDTQYFGPGTRLTVL.

This clone showed up just once. This chain links TRBV9 with TRBJ2-7; 8 bases are shared with TRBD2. Trimming took 0 bases from V and 0 from J; bases not matched to a gene: 8. Germline CDR1 SGDLS, CDR2 YYNGEE. This CDR3 region has 17 residues. The CDR3 is CASSVGAASGYSYEQYF. The CDR3 coding sequence is TGTGCCAGCAGCGTAGGGGCGGCTAGCGGGTACTCCTACGAGCAGTACTTC.

The chain has TRBV2 and TRBJ2-5, with no clear D. V gave up 3 bases and J gave up 0 bases, with 11 bases separating them. Germline V gene data show CDR1 as SNHLY and CDR2 as FYNNEI. There are 15 residues in the CDR3. CDR3 in DNA: TGTGCCAGCAGTGATACGCGGCAGTACCAAGAGACCCAGTACTTC. This gives the protein CASSDTRQYQETQYF. The variable domain in full, completed from reference TRBV2 and TRBJ2-5, reads EPEVTQTPSHQVTQMGQEVILRCVPISNHLYFYWYRQILGQKVEFLVSFYNNEISEKSEIFDDQFSVERPDGSNFTLKIRSTKLEDSAMYFCASSDTRQYQETQYFGPGTRLLVL.

This clone was counted a single time. The J gene is TRBJ1-2, the V gene TRBV11-2; no clear D. V gave up 4 bases and J gave up 3 bases, with 9 bases separating them. This CDR3 spans 13 amino acids. CDR1 is SGHAT and CDR2 is FQNNGV in the germline V gene. The CDR3 is CASSSSHYYGYTF. CDR3 in DNA: TGTGCCAGCAGCTCCTCCCATTACTATGGCTACACCTTC.